These T cell receptor beta chains were read from a single sample in a study of T cells in Graves' hyperthyroidism and ophthalmopathy. TCRdb reprocessed the multiplex PCR reads with MiXCR, giving one entry per CDR3 protein. This table has 530,000 or so distinct CDR3 sequences, approximately 25% appearing once. Source material: blood. Receptor source: a woman in her twenties or thirties with Graves' ophthalmopathy. Both conserved end residues are part of each CDR3. D genes are given only for firm matches. Not all rows give a size; the values are once, few, many and, for expanded clones, a class.

size	V	D	J	CDR3	DNA
.	TRBV20-1	TRBD2	TRBJ2-5	CSGTWTSGGQETQYF	TGCAGTGGTACCTGGACTAGCGGGGGCCAAGAGACCCAGTACTTC
many	TRBV29-1	.	TRBJ2-7	CSVEVAGGGYEQYF	TGCAGCGTTGAAGTTGCAGGGGGGGGTTACGAGCAGTACTTC
many	TRBV24-1	.	TRBJ2-1	CATSDFAGPGYNEQFF	TGTGCCACCAGTGATTTCGCGGGGCCGGGGTACAATGAGCAGTTCTTC
.	TRBV28	.	TRBJ2-7	CASSLSPSLHEQYF	TGTGCCAGCAGCCTTTCGCCGTCGCTCCACGAGCAGTACTTC
.	TRBV11-1	TRBD1	TRBJ1-1	CASSSSGTGTRTEAFF	TGTGCCAGCAGCTCCTCCGGGACAGGTACCCGAACGGAAGCTTTCTTT
many	TRBV9	.	TRBJ2-3	CASSESGTADTQYF	TGTGCCAGCAGCGAATCTGGGACGGCAGATACGCAGTATTTT
.	TRBV5-1	TRBD1	TRBJ1-2	CASSLIGQGDGYTF	TGCGCCAGCAGCTTGATCGGACAGGGGGATGGCTACACCTTC
many	TRBV5-1	.	TRBJ2-5	CASSLGSGEETQYF	TGCGCCAGCAGCTTAGGTTCGGGGGAAGAGACCCAGTACTTC
many	TRBV29-1	.	TRBJ1-2	CSVLRLDGYTF	TGCAGCGTGCTTAGATTGGATGGCTACACCTTC
many	TRBV14	.	TRBJ2-7	CASSQAVSYEQYF	TGTGCCAGCAGCCAAGCCGTATCCTACGAGCAGTACTTC
few	TRBV19	TRBD1	TRBJ2-4	CASSRQGVTKNIKYF	TGTGCCAGTAGCCGACAGGGGGTGACCAAAAACATTAAGTACTTC
many	TRBV5-1	.	TRBJ2-5	CASSLDGGAYETQYF	TGCGCCAGCAGCTTGGATGGGGGGGCCTATGAGACCCAGTACTTC
many	TRBV27	TRBD2	TRBJ2-7	CASSLRAGIEQYF	TGTGCCAGCAGTTTACGAGCGGGGATCGAGCAGTACTTC
.	TRBV27	.	TRBJ1-5	CASSLHPGTNQPQHF	TGTGCCAGCAGTTTACATCCGGGGACGAATCAGCCCCAGCATTTT
many	TRBV12-3/TRBV12-4	TRBD2	TRBJ2-5	CASSPLAGAGETQYF	TGTGCCAGCAGTCCGCTAGCGGGAGCGGGAGAGACCCAGTACTTC
.	TRBV28	.	TRBJ2-7	CASRSGFAGYEQYF	TGTGCCAGCAGATCCGGATTCGCCGGCTACGAGCAGTACTTC
.	TRBV12-3/TRBV12-4	.	TRBJ1-1	CASSFSSGFEKDTEAFF	TGTGCCAGCAGTTTCTCTTCAGGGTTCGAGAAGGACACTGAAGCTTTCTTT
.	TRBV12-3/TRBV12-4	.	TRBJ2-7	CASSGLLGDGTYEQYF	TGTGCCAGCAGTGGTTTACTAGGTGACGGAACCTACGAGCAGTACTTC
many	TRBV12-3/TRBV12-4	TRBD2	TRBJ2-5	CASSLGWNPAGQETQYF	TGTGCCAGCAGTTTAGGGTGGAACCCAGCGGGGCAAGAGACCCAGTACTTC
many	TRBV15	TRBD1	TRBJ2-2	CATSKGTANTGELFF	TGTGCCACCAGCAAAGGGACAGCGAACACCGGGGAGCTGTTTTTT
many	TRBV20-1	.	TRBJ2-2	CSARITNTGELFF	TGCAGTGCTAGGATAACGAACACCGGGGAGCTGTTTTTT
.	TRBV6-2/TRBV6-3	.	TRBJ2-2	CASSYFPGQVNTGELFF	TGTGCCAGCAGTTACTTCCCGGGACAAGTGAACACCGGGGAGCTGTTTTTT
many	TRBV29-1	TRBD1	TRBJ1-1	CSVLPWTGNTEAFF	TGCAGCGTTCTTCCCTGGACAGGGAACACTGAAGCTTTCTTT
many	TRBV5-1	.	TRBJ1-5	CASSLGQAEPQHF	TGCGCCAGCAGCTTGGGACAGGCTGAGCCCCAGCATTTT
many	TRBV14	.	TRBJ1-1	CASSQDRTEAFF	TGTGCCAGCAGCCAAGATCGGACTGAAGCTTTCTTT
many	TRBV7-8	TRBD1	TRBJ1-1	CASSQSGTGRGRTEAFF	TGTGCCAGCAGCCAATCTGGGACAGGGAGGGGAAGGACTGAAGCTTTCTTT
many	TRBV29-1	.	TRBJ2-2	CSVDMGSEQGRGWNTGELFF	TGCAGCGTTGATATGGGATCCGAACAGGGCCGGGGTTGGAACACCGGGGAGCTGTTTTTT
.	TRBV19	.	TRBJ1-1	CAWKGRVVNTDAFF	TGTGCCTGGAAGGGGAGAGTCGTGAACACTGATGCTTTCTTT
.	TRBV7-2	.	TRBJ2-7	CASSFSPGTYEQYF	TGTGCCAGCAGCTTTTCGCCGGGAACCTACGAGCAGTACTTC
many	TRBV2	TRBD1	TRBJ1-1	CASSWDSEAFF	TGTGCCAGCAGTTGGGACAGCGAAGCTTTCTTT
.	TRBV11-2	TRBD2	TRBJ2-7	CASSLDRASGYYGQYF	TGTGCCAGCAGCTTAGATCGAGCTAGCGGGTATTACGGGCAGTACTTC
few	TRBV10-3	.	TRBJ2-5	CAIRAVGETQYF	TGTGCCATTCGGGCAGTGGGAGAGACCCAGTACTTC
.	TRBV2	.	TRBJ2-2	CASTRDATNTGELFF	TGTGCCAGCACAAGAGACGCGACGAACACCGGGGAGCTGTTTTTT
many	TRBV20-1	.	TRBJ2-7	CSAPGGQNTYEQYF	TGCAGTGCCCCAGGAGGACAGAACACCTACGAGCAGTACTTC
many	TRBV12-3/TRBV12-4	.	TRBJ1-3	CASSFVSGNTIYF	TGTGCCAGCAGTTTCGTCTCTGGAAACACCATATATTTT
many	TRBV6-1	TRBD1	TRBJ1-5	CAATWGQGVQPQHF	TGTGCCGCAACCTGGGGACAGGGAGTTCAGCCCCAGCATTTT
few	TRBV6-5	TRBD1	TRBJ1-3	CASSSYRGGNTIYF	TGTGCCAGCAGTTCTTACAGGGGTGGAAACACCATATATTTT
few	TRBV5-5	.	TRBJ1-2	CASSLGAASNYGYTF	TGTGCCAGCAGCTTGGGGGCGGCATCTAACTATGGCTACACCTTC
few	TRBV7-9	TRBD1	TRBJ1-2	CASSPRQGPYGYTF	TGTGCCAGCAGCCCGCGACAGGGACCCTATGGCTACACCTTC
.	TRBV3-1	.	TRBJ1-2	CASSPSLKSGPYGYTF	TGTGCCAGCAGCCCCTCACTTAAATCGGGGCCCTATGGCTACACCTTC
few	TRBV6-1	.	TRBJ1-1	CASSEGGKNTEAFF	TGTGCCAGCAGTGAAGGGGGAAAGAACACTGAAGCTTTCTTT
many	TRBV9	.	TRBJ2-2	CASSPDSLTGELFF	TGTGCCAGCAGTCCCGACAGTCTTACCGGGGAGCTGTTTTTT
few	TRBV5-1	TRBD1	TRBJ2-5	CASSPGMDRETQYF	TGCGCCAGCAGCCCCGGGATGGACAGGGAGACCCAGTACTTC
few	TRBV27	.	TRBJ2-7	CASATYSAGGFYEQYF	TGTGCCAGCGCCACCTACTCGGCCGGGGGTTTCTACGAGCAGTACTTC
once	TRBV5-1	.	TRBJ1-2	CASSTGAFGYTF	TGCGCCAGCAGCACGGGGGCCTTTGGCTACACCTTC
.	TRBV2	.	TRBJ1-5	CASKRDIGNQPQHF	TGTGCCAGCAAACGGGACATCGGCAATCAGCCCCAGCATTTT
many	TRBV12-3/TRBV12-4	.	TRBJ1-2	CASSSNLGLNGYTF	TGTGCCAGCAGTTCCAACCTGGGACTGAATGGCTACACCTTC
many	TRBV18	.	TRBJ2-7	CASSPRGQYEQYF	TGTGCCAGCTCACCGCGGGGACAGTACGAGCAGTACTTC
.	TRBV5-6	TRBD1	TRBJ2-7	CASSGTGTGTSYEQYF	TGTGCCAGCAGCGGCACCGGGACAGGGACCTCCTACGAGCAGTACTTC
many	TRBV6-1	TRBD2	TRBJ2-5	CASSQGALAGVETQYF	TGTGCCAGCTCCCAAGGGGCGCTAGCGGGGGTGGAGACCCAGTACTTC
many	TRBV20-1	.	TRBJ1-1	CSAAGTEAFF	TGCAGTGCCGCAGGGACTGAAGCTTTCTTT
few	TRBV19	.	TRBJ1-5	CASTLGGGGGNQPQHF	TGTGCCAGTACCCTAGGAGGGGGGGGAGGCAATCAGCCCCAGCATTTT
many	TRBV5-1	TRBD1	TRBJ2-7	CASSLTGQGAYEQYF	TGCGCCAGCAGCTTGACCGGACAGGGTGCCTACGAGCAGTACTTC
many	TRBV12-3/TRBV12-4	TRBD2	TRBJ2-7	CASSSGLAGGKSSYEQYF	TGTGCCAGCAGTTCCGGGCTAGCGGGGGGAAAAAGCTCCTACGAGCAGTACTTC
.	TRBV2	TRBD1	TRBJ1-5	CASSEARTGMNQPQHF	TGTGCCAGCAGTGAAGCGCGGACAGGGATGAATCAGCCCCAGCATTTT